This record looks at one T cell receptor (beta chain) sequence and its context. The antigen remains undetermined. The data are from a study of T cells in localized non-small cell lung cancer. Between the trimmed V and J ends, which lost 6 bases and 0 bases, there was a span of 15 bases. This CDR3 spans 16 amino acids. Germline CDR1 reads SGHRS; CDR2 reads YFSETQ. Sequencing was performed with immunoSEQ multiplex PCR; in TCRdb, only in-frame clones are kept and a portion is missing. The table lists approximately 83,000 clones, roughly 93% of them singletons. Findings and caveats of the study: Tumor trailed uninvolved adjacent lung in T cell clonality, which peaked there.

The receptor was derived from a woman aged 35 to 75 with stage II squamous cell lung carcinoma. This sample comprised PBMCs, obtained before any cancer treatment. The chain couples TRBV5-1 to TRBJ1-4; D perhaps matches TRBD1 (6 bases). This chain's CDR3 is CASKLTGTATNEKLFF. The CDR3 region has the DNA TGCGCCAGCAAGTTGACAGGAACTGCAACTAATGAAAAACTGTTTTTT.